These T cell receptor beta chains were read from a single sample in a study of blood T cell repertoires in COVID-19. This table comes from immunoSEQ multiplex PCR, and its TCRdb copy is limited to in-frame clones, with some not included. The sample consists of roughly 190,000 clones, over 70% of them appearing once. The specimen sequenced was peripheral blood. The receptors were sampled from a man aged 50-60 years with active or convalescent COVID-19. CDR3s include the opening cysteine and the closing phenylalanine or tryptophan. Fields, in order: D gene, J gene, V gene, CDR3 protein. D genes are given only for firm matches.

>TRBD2|TRBJ2-2|TRBV9
CASSSSSGRIGELFF
>NA|TRBJ1-1|TRBV12-3/TRBV12-4
CASRSQVNTEAFF
>NA|TRBJ1-1|TRBV19
CASRTAGNTEAFF
>NA|TRBJ1-6|TRBV30
CAWTTPGSPLHF
>TRBD1|TRBJ1-5|TRBV5-1
CASSLTGDRGQPQHF
>NA|TRBJ1-3|TRBV7-8
CASTAGFSGNTIYF
>TRBD2|TRBJ2-1|TRBV27
CASSLPTGLAGGGSYNEQFF
>NA|TRBJ1-1|TRBV15
CATSRDRRINTEAFF
>TRBD1|TRBJ2-7|TRBV7-6
CASSLVQGAYEQYF
>TRBD1|TRBJ1-4|TRBV2
CASRDRRGWSEKLFF
>TRBD1|TRBJ1-2|TRBV25-1
CASGPGQANYGYTF
>NA|TRBJ2-3|TRBV9
CASSVAGRTDTQYF
>NA|TRBJ2-7|TRBV27
CASSLSGGGFSYEQYF
>TRBD1|TRBJ2-1|TRBV6-1
CASSDDGQGIGNEQFF
>TRBD1|TRBJ1-4|TRBV5-6
CASSWLGQATNEKLFF
>TRBD2|TRBJ2-2|TRBV2
CASSERGTSGTTGELFF
>NA|TRBJ1-1|TRBV29-1
CSIPVAGEAFF
>TRBD2|TRBJ2-2|TRBV19
CASSRGQAGGSGELFF
>NA|TRBJ1-5|TRBV10-3
CAISESGRGWQPQHF
>TRBD1|TRBJ1-4|TRBV5-4
CASSSGQGTEKLFF
>NA|TRBJ1-1|TRBV12-5
CASGLEGRGEAFF
>NA|TRBJ2-1|TRBV16
CASSQSDRERIF
>NA|TRBJ1-4|TRBV7-2
CASSLRSNEKLFF
>NA|TRBJ2-6|TRBV29-1
CSVWVGEAGANVLTF
>NA|TRBJ1-5|TRBV18
CASSPQGVRQPQHF
>TRBD2|TRBJ2-3|TRBV5-1
CASRRGEVTFRDTQYF
>NA|TRBJ1-4|TRBV7-8
CASSLERTTNEKLFF
>NA|TRBJ1-3|TRBV28
CASTQKSGKIYF
>TRBD2|TRBJ2-7|TRBV11-2
CASSLDRSGGHLAYEQYF
>TRBD1|TRBJ1-1|TRBV6-5
CASSLGGAWNTEAFF
>TRBD1|TRBJ2-6|TRBV18
CASSPGTGTLSGANVLTF
>NA|TRBJ1-1|TRBV4-1
CASSQRRGYTEAFF
>TRBD2|TRBJ2-5|TRBV4-3
CASSPRSTSGPRETQYF
>NA|TRBJ2-7|TRBV5-1
CASSLVGGSAYEQYF
>TRBD1|TRBJ2-7|TRBV7-2
CASSLRGTGGPSYEQYF
>TRBD2|TRBJ2-5|TRBV5-8
CASSPGTSSGETQYF
>NA|TRBJ1-3|TRBV4-1
CASSPRHFSGNTIYF
>NA|TRBJ1-1|TRBV6-5
CASGQTDETEAFF
>TRBD2|TRBJ2-3|TRBV6-6
CASSYSGGGADTQYF
>TRBD2|TRBJ2-7|TRBV5-1
CASSQAGGTYEQYF
>TRBD1|TRBJ2-1|TRBV5-8
CASSRGTGWSNEQFF
>TRBD2|TRBJ2-3|TRBV5-1
CASSLGTSGGEDTQYF
>NA|TRBJ2-1|TRBV5-1
CASSLEPPGVGSYNEQFF
>TRBD2|TRBJ2-5|TRBV7-2
CASSLAGGQETQYF
>NA|TRBJ2-1|TRBV28
CASSLGGGPTEQFF
>TRBD1|TRBJ1-2|TRBV5-1
CASTATGTGIFGYTF
>NA|TRBJ2-7|TRBV2
CASSPQGRTLLF
>TRBD1|TRBJ1-1|TRBV10-3
CAINTGGSTEAFF
>NA|TRBJ1-1|TRBV5-1
CASHISDLNTEAFF
>NA|TRBJ2-3|TRBV14
CASSQGRISTDTQYF
>TRBD1|TRBJ1-1|TRBV28
CATSNAGGMNTEAFF
>NA|TRBJ2-1|TRBV3-1/TRBV3-2
CASSRQYNEQFF
>NA|TRBJ2-6|TRBV21-1
CASSNRDRVESGANVLTF
>NA|TRBJ1-1|TRBV27
CASSLYRAYEAFF
>NA|TRBJ1-1|TRBV29-1
CSVGNMNTEAFF
>TRBD1|TRBJ2-5|TRBV29-1
CSVTGGEETQYF